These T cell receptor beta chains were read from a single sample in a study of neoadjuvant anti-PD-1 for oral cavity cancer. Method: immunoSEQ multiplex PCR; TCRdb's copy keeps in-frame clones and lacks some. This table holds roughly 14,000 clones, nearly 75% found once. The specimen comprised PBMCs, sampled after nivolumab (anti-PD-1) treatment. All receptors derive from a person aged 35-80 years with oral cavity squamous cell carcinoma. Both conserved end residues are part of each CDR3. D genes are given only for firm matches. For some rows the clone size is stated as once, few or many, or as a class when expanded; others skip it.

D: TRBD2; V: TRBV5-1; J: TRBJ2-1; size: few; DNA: TGCGCCAGCAGTCCTCATAGCGGGGGGGCCGTGAGGAATGAGCAGTTCTTC; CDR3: CASSPHSGGAVRNEQFF
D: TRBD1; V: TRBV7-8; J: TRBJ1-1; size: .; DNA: TGTGCCAGCAGCTCCCAGGGGACAGGGAACACTGAAGCTTTCTTT; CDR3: CASSSQGTGNTEAFF
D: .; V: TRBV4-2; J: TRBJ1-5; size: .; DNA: TGTGCCAGCAGCCAGGGAAATCAGCCCCAGCATTTT; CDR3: CASSQGNQPQHF
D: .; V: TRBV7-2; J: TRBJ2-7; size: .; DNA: TGTGCCAGCAGCTCGTCAAGCTCCTACGAGCAGTACTTC; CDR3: CASSSSSSYEQYF
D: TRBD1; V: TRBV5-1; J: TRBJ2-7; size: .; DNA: TGCGCCAGCAGCTCCCGGGACAGGGATGACGAGCAGTACTTC; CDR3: CASSSRDRDDEQYF
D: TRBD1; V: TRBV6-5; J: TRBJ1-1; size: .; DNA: TGTGCCAGCAGTGCGGGACAGGGGAACACTGAAGCTTTCTTT; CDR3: CASSAGQGNTEAFF
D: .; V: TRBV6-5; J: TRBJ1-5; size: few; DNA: TGTGCCAGCAGTTACTCTGGTCAGCCCCAGCATTTT; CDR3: CASSYSGQPQHF
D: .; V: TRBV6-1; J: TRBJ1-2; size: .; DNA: TGTGCCAGCAGTGGGAAGCCGGGAACTAACTATGGCTACACCTTC; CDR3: CASSGKPGTNYGYTF
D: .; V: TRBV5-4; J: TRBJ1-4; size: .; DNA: TGTGCCAGCAGCTTGGACTCCTTTCCCGGGAGGGGTAATGAAAAACTGTTTTTT; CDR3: CASSLDSFPGRGNEKLFF
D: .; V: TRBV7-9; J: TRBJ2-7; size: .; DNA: TGTGCCAGCAGCGCCGGGATCTACGAGCAGTACTTC; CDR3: CASSAGIYEQYF
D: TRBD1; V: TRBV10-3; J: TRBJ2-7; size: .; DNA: TGTGCCATCAGTGAAATGGACAGGGGGAGCACCTACGAGCAGTACTTC; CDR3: CAISEMDRGSTYEQYF
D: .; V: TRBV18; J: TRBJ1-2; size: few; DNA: TGTGCCAGCTCACCACCCGCTGAAGTCTATGGCTACACCTTC; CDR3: CASSPPAEVYGYTF
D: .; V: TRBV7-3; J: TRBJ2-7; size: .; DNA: TGTGCCAGCAGCTTAATGGGGACCACCTACGAGCAGTACTTC; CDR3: CASSLMGTTYEQYF
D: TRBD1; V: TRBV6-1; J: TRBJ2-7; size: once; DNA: TGTGCCAGCAGTGAATTTTCCGGGACAGCCTACGAGCAGTACTTC; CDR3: CASSEFSGTAYEQYF
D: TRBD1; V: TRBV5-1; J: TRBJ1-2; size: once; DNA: TGCGCCAGCAGCTTAACCGGACAGGGGGGTGGCTACACCTTC; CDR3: CASSLTGQGGGYTF
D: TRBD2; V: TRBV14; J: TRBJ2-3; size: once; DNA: TGTGCCAGCAGCCAAACTAGCGGGGGAGCAGATACGCAGTATTTT; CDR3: CASSQTSGGADTQYF
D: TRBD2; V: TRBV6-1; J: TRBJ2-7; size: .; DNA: TGTGCCAGCACGGACCTAGCGGGTCCCTACGAGCAGTACTTC; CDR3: CASTDLAGPYEQYF
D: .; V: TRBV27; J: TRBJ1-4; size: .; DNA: TGTGCCAGCAGTTTCGGGAGCAGGGGTGAAGAAAAACTGTTTTTT; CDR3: CASSFGSRGEEKLFF
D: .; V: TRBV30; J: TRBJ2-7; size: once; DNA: TGTGCCTGGGACCAGGGGGGCGCGCAGTACTTC; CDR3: CAWDQGGAQYF
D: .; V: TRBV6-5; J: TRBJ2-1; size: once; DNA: TGTGCCAGCAGGGCTAGCGGAGGGGGGTACAATGAGCAGTTCTTC; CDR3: CASRASGGGYNEQFF
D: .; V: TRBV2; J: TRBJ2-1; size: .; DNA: TGTGCCAGCAGTGAAGCGGCGGGGTACAATGAGCAGTTCTTC; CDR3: CASSEAAGYNEQFF
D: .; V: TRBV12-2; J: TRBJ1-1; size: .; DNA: TGTGCAAGTCGCTTGTCCCAGGGGGTAAGAAACACTGAAGCTTTCTTT; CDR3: CASRLSQGVRNTEAFF
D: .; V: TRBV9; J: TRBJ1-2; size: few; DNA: TGTGCCAGCAGCGTAGAGGGGTACTATGGCTACACCTTC; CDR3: CASSVEGYYGYTF
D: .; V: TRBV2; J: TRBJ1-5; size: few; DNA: TGTGCCAGCAGTACCTCGGGACACGGCGGGACTAGCAATCAGCCCCAGCATTTT; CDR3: CASSTSGHGGTSNQPQHF
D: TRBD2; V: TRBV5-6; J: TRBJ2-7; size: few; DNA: TGTGCCAGCAGCTTGGTGGGACTAGAGCCCTACGAGCAGTACTTC; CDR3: CASSLVGLEPYEQYF
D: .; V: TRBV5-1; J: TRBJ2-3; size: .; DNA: TGCGCCAGCAGCTTGTCGCACCTCACAGATACGCAGTATTTT; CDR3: CASSLSHLTDTQYF
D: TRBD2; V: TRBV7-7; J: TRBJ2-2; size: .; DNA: TGTGCTAGCAGCTTAGCCGGGACTAGCACCGGGGAGCTGTTTTTT; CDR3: CASSLAGTSTGELFF
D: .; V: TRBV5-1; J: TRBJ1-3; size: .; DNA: TGCGCCAGCAGTGCTGACAGCGTCTCTGGAAACACCATATATTTT; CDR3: CASSADSVSGNTIYF
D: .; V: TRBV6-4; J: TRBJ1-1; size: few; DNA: TGTGCCAGCAGAGTGGGGGCGGCGAACACTGAAGCTTTCTTT; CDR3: CASRVGAANTEAFF
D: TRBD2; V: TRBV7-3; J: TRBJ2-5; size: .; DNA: TGTGCCAGCAGCCCTAGACTAGCGGGGAAAGAGACCCAGTACTTC; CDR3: CASSPRLAGKETQYF
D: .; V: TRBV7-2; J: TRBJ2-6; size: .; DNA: TGTGCCAGCAGCTTAACAGGGATGGCCGGGGCCAACGTCCTGACTTTC; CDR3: CASSLTGMAGANVLTF
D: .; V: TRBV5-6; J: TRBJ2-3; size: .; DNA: TGTGCCAGCAGCTGGGCAACGGGGCCTAGCACAGATACGCAGTATTTT; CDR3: CASSWATGPSTDTQYF
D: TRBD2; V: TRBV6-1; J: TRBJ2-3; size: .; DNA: TGTGCCAGCAGTTGGGCTAGCGGTAACACAGATACGCAGTATTTT; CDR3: CASSWASGNTDTQYF
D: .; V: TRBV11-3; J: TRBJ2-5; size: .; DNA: TGTGCCAGCAGCTTAGGAGGGAGTGAGGAGACCCAGTACTTC; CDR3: CASSLGGSEETQYF
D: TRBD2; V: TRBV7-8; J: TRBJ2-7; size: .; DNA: TGTGCCAGCAGCTCAGGACTAGCGGGAATTTCCTACGAGCAGTACTTC; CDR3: CASSSGLAGISYEQYF
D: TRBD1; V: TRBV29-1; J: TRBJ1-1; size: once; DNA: TGCAGCGTTGAGGGGACAGAGAACACTGAAGCTTTCTTT; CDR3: CSVEGTENTEAFF
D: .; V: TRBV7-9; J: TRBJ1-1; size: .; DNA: TGTGCCAGCAGCTTTAGGACAACGTCTGAAGCTTTCTTT; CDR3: CASSFRTTSEAFF
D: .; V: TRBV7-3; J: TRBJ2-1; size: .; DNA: TGTGCCAGCAGCCCATCCCCATGGCGTTCTACCTACAATGAGCAGTTCTTC; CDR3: CASSPSPWRSTYNEQFF
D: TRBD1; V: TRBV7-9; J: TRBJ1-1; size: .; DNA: TGTGCCAGCAGCTTTGCAGGGACAGGGGGCGTTAGCACTGAAGCTTTCTTT; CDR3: CASSFAGTGGVSTEAFF
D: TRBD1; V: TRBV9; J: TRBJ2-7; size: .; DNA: TGTGCCAGCAGCCGACAGGGCTCAAGCTCCTACGAGCAGTACTTC; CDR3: CASSRQGSSSYEQYF
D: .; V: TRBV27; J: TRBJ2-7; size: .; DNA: TGTGCCAGCAGTTTATATCCCGGACAGACCCACGAGCAGTACTTC; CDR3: CASSLYPGQTHEQYF
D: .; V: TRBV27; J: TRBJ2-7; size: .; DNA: TGTGCCAGCAGCCTAAAACCTAGCTCCTACGAGCAGTACTTC; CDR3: CASSLKPSSYEQYF
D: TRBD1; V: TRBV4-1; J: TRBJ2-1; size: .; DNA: TGCGCCAGCAGCCAACCCACAGGGGGCCGTGGAAATGAGCAGTTCTTC; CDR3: CASSQPTGGRGNEQFF
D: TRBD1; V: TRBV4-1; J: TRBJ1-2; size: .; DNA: TGCGCCAGCAGCCAGGGACAGGGGTATGGCTACACCTTC; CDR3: CASSQGQGYGYTF
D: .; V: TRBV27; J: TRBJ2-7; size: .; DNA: TGTGCCAGCAGCTCGTTTAGGGTGAGCTCCTACGAGCAGTACTTC; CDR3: CASSSFRVSSYEQYF
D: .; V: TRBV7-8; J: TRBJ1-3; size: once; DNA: TGTGCCAGCAGCTTAAACGAGGGGTACGGAAACACCATATATTTT; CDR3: CASSLNEGYGNTIYF
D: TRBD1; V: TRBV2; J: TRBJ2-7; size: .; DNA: TGTGCCAGCAGACAACCCGACAGGGCCTACGAGCAGTACTTC; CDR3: CASRQPDRAYEQYF
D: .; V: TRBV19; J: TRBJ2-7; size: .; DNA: TGTGCCAGTAGCACTATCGCCAGTTACGAGCAGTACTTC; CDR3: CASSTIASYEQYF
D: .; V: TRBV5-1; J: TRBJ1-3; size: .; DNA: TGCGCCAGCAGCTTGGCGGGTAGGGTCGCTGGAAACACCATATATTTT; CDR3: CASSLAGRVAGNTIYF
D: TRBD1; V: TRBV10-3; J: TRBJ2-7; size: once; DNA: TGTGCCATCAGTAACGGGGACAGGGGGCTCGAGCAGTACTTC; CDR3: CAISNGDRGLEQYF
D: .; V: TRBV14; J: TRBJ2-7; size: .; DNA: TGTGCCAGCAGCCGACAGATAGCGACTACGAGGCAGTACTTC; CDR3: CASSRQIATTRQYF
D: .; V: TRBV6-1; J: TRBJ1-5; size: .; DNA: TGTGCCAGCAGTGAAGTATGGACAGCGAGCAATCAGCCCCAGCATTTT; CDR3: CASSEVWTASNQPQHF
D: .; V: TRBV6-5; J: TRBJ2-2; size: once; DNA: TGTGCCAGCAGTCCTATGTGGGCGCTCACCGGGGAGCTGTTTTTT; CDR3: CASSPMWALTGELFF
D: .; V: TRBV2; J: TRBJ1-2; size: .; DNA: TGTGCCAGCACCGAAGGGGGGGCAAACTATGGCTACACCTTC; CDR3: CASTEGGANYGYTF
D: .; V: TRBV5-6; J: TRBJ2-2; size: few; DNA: TGTGCCAGCAGCTTCAGGGTCGGGGACACCGGGGAGCTGTTTTTT; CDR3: CASSFRVGDTGELFF
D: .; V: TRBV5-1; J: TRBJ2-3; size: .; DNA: TGCGTCAGCAGCTTGGTGGTCTGGGGAAGCACAGATACGCAGTATTTT; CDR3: CVSSLVVWGSTDTQYF
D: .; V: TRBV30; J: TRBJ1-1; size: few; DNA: TGTGCCTGGAGTGATCCCGGGACGGTTGCTTTCTTT; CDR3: CAWSDPGTVAFF
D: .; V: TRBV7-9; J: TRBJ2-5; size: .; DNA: TGTGCCAGCAGCTTCGTAAGGGGAAGGGCAGAGACCCAGTACTTC; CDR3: CASSFVRGRAETQYF
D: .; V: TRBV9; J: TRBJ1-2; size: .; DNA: TGTGCCAGCAGCGTAGCGGCAGGGGCATTCTATGGCTACACCTTC; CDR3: CASSVAAGAFYGYTF